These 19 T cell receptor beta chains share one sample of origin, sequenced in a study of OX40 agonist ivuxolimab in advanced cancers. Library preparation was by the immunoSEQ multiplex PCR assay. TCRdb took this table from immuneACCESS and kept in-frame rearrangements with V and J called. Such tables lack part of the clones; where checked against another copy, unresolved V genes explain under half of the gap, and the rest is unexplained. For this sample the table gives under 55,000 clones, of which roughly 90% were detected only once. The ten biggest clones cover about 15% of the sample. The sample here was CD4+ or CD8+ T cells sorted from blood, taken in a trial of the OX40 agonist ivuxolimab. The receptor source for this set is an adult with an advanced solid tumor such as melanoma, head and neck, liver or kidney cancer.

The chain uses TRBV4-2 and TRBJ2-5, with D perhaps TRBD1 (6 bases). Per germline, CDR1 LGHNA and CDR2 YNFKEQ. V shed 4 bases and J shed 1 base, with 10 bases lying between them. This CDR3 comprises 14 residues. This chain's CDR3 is CASSLTGLQETQYF. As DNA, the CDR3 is TGTGCCAGCAGCCTAACAGGGCTCCAAGAGACCCAGTACTTC.

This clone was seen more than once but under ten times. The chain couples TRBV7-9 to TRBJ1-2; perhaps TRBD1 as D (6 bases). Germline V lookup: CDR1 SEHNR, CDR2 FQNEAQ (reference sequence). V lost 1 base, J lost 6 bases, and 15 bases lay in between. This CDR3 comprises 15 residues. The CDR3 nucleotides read TGTGCCAGCAGCTTAGTGTCAGGGGTACGGGATGGCTACACCTTC. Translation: CASSLVSGVRDGYTF.

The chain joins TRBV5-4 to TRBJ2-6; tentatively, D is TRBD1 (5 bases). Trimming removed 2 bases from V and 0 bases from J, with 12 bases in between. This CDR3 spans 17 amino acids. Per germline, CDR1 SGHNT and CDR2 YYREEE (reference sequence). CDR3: CASSLLTGDSGANVLTF. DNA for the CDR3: TGTGCCAGCAGCTTACTTACAGGAGACTCTGGGGCCAACGTCCTGACTTTC.

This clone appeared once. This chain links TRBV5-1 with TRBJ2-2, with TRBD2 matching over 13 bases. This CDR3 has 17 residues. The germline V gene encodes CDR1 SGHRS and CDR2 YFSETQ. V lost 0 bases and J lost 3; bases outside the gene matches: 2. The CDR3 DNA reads TGCGCCAGCAGCTTGGGACTAGCGGGAGGTTACACCGGGGAGCTGTTTTTT. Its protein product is CASSLGLAGGYTGELFF.

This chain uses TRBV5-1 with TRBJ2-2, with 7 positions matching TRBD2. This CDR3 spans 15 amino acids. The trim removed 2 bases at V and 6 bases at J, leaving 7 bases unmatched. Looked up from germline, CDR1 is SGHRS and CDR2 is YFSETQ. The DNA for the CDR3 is TGCGCCAGCAGCTTTCACGACCGGGGGGCCGGGGAGCTGTTTTTT. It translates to CASSFHDRGAGELFF.

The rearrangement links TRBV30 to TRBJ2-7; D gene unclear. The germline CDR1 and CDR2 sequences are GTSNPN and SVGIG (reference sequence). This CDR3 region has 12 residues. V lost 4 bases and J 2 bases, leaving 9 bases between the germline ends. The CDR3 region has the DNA TGTGCCTGGATCCGGTCCCCCTACGAGCAGTACTTC. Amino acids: CAWIRSPYEQYF.

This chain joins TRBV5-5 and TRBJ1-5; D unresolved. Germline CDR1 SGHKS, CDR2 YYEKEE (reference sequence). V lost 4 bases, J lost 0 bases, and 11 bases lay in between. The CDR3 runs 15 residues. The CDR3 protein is CASSPSGNSNQPQHF. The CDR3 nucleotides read TGTGCCAGCAGCCCGTCAGGAAATAGCAATCAGCCCCAGCATTTT.

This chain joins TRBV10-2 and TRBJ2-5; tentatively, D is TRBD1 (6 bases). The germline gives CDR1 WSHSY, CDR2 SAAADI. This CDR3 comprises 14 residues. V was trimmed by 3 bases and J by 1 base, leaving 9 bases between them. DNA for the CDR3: TGCGCCAGCAGTGATTACAGGGCCCAAGAGACCCAGTACTTC. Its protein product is CASSDYRAQETQYF.

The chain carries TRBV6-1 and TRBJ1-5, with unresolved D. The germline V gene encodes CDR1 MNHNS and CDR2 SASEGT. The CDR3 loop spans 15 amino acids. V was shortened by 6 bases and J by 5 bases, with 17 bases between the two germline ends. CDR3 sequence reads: CASRLTPVRDQPQHF. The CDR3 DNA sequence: TGTGCCAGCAGACTTACACCGGTGCGAGATCAGCCCCAGCATTTT.

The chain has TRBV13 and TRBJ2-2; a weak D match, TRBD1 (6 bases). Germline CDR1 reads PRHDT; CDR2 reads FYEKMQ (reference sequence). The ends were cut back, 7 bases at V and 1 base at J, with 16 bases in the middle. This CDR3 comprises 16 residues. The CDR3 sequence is CASKYMTGGNTGELFF. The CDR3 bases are TGTGCCAGCAAATACATGACAGGCGGGAACACCGGGGAGCTGTTTTTT. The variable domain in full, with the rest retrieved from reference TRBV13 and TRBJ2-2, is AAGVIQSPRHLIKEKRETATLKCYPIPRHDTVYWYQQGPGQDPQFLISFYEKMQSDKGSIPDRFSAQQFSDYHSELNMSSLELGDSALYFCASKYMTGGNTGELFFGEGSRLTVL.

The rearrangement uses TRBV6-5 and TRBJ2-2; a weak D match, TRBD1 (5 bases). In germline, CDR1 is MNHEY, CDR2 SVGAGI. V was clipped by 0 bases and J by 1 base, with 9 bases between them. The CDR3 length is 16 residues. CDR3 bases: TGTGCCAGCAGTTACTCGATGCAGGGGAACACCGGGGAGCTGTTTTTT. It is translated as CASSYSMQGNTGELFF.

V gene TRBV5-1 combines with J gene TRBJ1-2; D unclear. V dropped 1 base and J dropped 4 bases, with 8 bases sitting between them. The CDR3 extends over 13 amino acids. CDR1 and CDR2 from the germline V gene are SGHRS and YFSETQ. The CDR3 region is CASSLYQSYGYTF. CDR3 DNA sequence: TGCGCCAGCAGCTTGTATCAGAGCTATGGCTACACCTTC.

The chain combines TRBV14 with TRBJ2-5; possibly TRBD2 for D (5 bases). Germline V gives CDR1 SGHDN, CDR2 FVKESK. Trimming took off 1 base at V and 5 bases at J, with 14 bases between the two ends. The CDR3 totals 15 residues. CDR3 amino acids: CASSQAPGWEETQYF. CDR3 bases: TGTGCCAGCAGCCAAGCCCCGGGTTGGGAGGAGACCCAGTACTTC. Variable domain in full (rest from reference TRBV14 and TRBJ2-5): EAGVTQFPSHSVIEKGQTVTLRCDPISGHDNLYWYRRVMGKEIKFLLHFVKESKQDESGMPNNRFLAERTGGTYSTLKVQPAELEDSGVYFCASSQAPGWEETQYFGPGTRLLVL.

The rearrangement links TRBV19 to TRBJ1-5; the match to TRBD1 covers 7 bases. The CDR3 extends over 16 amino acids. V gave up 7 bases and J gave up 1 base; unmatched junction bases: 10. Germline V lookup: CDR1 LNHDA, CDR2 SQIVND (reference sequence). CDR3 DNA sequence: TGTGCCAGTAACGTCAGGGGGGAGCTAAGCAATCAGCCCCAGCATTTT. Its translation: CASNVRGELSNQPQHF.

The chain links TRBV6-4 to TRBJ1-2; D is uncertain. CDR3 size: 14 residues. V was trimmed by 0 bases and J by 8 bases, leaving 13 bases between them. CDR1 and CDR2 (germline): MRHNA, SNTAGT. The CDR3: CASSDSRYQGGYTF. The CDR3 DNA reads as TGTGCCAGCAGTGACTCTCGTTACCAAGGAGGCTACACCTTC.

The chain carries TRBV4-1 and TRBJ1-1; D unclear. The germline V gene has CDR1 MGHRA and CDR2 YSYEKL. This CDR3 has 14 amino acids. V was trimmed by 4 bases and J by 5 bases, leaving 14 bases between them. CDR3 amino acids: CASSPPDGETEAFF. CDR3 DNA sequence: TGCGCCAGCAGCCCTCCGGACGGTGAGACTGAAGCTTTCTTT.

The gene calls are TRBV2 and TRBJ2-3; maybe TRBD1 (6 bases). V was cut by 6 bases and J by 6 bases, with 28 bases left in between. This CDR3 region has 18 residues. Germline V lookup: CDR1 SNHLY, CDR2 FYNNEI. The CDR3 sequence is CASSFESTAQGPRDTQYF. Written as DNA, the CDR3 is TGTGCCAGCAGCTTCGAGTCGACTGCGCAGGGGCCTCGGGATACGCAGTATTTT.

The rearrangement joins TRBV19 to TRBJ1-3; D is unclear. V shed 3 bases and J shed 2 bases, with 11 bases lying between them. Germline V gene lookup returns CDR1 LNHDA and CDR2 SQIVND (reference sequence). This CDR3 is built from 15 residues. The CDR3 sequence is CASSISTLAGNTIYF. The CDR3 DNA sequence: TGTGCCAGTAGTATCTCGACATTAGCTGGAAACACCATATATTTT.

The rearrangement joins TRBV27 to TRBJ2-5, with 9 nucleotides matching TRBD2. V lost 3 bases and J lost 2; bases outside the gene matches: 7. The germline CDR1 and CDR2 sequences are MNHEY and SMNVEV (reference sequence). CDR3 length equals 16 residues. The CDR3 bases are TGTGCCAGCAGTTTTCTGGGCGGGGGGGCACAAGAGACCCAGTACTTC. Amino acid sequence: CASSFLGGGAQETQYF.